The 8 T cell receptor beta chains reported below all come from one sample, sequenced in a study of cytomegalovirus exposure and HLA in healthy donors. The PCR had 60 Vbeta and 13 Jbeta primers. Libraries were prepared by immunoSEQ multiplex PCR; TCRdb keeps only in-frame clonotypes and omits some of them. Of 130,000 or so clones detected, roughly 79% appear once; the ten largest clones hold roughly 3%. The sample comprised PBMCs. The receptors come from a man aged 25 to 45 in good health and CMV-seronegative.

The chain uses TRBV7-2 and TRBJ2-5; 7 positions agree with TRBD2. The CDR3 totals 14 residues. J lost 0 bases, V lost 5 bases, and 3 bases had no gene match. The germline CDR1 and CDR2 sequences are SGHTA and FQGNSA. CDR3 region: CASSRAGYQETQYF. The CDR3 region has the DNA TGTGCCAGCAGCCGAGCGGGGTACCAAGAGACCCAGTACTTC.

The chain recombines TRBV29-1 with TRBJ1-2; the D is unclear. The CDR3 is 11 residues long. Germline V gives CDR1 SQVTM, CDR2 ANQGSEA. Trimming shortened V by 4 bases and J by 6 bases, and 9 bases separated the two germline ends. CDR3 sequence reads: CSVGETDGYTF. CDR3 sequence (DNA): TGCAGCGTTGGGGAGACGGATGGCTACACCTTC.

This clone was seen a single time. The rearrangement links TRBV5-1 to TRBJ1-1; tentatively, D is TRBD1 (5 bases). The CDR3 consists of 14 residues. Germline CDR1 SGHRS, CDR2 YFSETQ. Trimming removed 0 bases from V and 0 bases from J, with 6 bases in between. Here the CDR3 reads CASSLGDLNTEAFF. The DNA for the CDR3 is TGCGCCAGCAGCTTGGGGGACTTGAACACTGAAGCTTTCTTT.

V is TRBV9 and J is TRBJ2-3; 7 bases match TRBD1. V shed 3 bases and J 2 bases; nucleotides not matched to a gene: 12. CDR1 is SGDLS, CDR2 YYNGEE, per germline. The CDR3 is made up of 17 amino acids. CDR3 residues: CASSARSTGRNTDTQYF. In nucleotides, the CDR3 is TGTGCCAGCAGCGCTCGATCGACAGGGCGCAACACAGATACGCAGTATTTT.

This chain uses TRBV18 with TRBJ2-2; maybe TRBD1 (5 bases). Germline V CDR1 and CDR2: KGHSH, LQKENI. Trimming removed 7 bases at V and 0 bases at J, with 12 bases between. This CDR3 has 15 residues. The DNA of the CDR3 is TGTGCCAGCTTAGGGGCAGCCGCGAACACCGGGGAGCTGTTTTTT. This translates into CASLGAAANTGELFF. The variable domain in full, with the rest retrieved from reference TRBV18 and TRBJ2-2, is NAGVMQNPRHLVRRRGQEARLRCSPMKGHSHVYWYRQLPEEGLKFMVYLQKENIIDESGMPKERFSAEFPKEGPSILRIQQVVRGDSAAYFCASLGAAANTGELFFGEGSRLTVL.

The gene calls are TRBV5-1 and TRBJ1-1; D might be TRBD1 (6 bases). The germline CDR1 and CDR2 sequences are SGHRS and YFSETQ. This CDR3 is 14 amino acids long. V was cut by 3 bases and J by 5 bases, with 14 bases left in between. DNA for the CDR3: TGCGCCAGCAGCTACAGGGATGAATTAACTGAAGCTTTCTTT. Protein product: CASSYRDELTEAFF.

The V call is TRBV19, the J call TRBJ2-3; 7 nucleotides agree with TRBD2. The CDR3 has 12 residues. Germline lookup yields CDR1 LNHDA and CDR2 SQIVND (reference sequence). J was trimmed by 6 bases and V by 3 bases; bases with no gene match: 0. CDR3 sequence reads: CASSMRGDTQYF. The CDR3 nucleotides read TGTGCCAGTAGTATGCGGGGGGATACGCAGTATTTT.

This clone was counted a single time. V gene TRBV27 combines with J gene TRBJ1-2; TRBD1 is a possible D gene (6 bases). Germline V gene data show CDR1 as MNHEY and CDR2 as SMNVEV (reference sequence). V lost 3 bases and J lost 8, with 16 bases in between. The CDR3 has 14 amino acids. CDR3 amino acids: CASSFRDTYGGYTF. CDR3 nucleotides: TGTGCCAGCAGTTTCCGGGACACTTACGGCGGCTACACCTTC.